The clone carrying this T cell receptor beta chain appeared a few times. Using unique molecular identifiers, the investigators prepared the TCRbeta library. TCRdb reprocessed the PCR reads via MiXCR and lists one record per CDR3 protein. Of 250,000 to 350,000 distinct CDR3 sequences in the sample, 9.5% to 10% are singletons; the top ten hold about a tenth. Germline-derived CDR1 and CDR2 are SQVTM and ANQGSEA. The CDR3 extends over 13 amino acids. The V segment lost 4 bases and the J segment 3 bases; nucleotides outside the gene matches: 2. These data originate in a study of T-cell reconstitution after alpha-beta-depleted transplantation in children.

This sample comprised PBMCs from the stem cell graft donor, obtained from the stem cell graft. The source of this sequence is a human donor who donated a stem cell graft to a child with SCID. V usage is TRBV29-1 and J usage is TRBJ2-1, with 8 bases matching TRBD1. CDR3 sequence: CSVAGGDYNEQFF. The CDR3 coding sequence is TGCAGCGTTGCAGGGGGCGACTACAATGAGCAGTTCTTC.